This T cell receptor beta chain was recorded in a study of CD8 T cells in ankylosing spondylitis. After removal of 3 bases from V and 9 bases from J, the junction contained 12 bases not matched to a gene. The CDR3 is 16 residues long. This clonotype was observed many times. TCR beta libraries were made by quantitative 5'-RACE with molecular barcodes. In TCRdb, the 5' RACE reads were re-called with MiXCR into one record per CDR3 protein. The sample includes 150,000 to 200,000 distinct CDR3 sequences, approximately 32% seen only once; the top ten take 6%. Sequencing input: synovial fluid, either unsorted or a sorted T cell fraction (not recorded which). The chain has TRBV12-3 or TRBV12-4 and TRBJ2-1, with TRBD2 matching 9 bases. The receptor was isolated from a male donor with ankylosing spondylitis. The CDR3 bases are TGTGCCAGCAGTTTCCCGACTAGCGGTTCAGGCGGTGAGCAGTTCTTC. Its translation: CASSFPTSGSGGEQFF.